The rows below give T cell receptor beta chains drawn from one sample of a study of T cells in localized non-small cell lung cancer. Sequencing used immunoSEQ multiplex PCR; TCRdb keeps in-frame clones, though not all of them. The data show more than 2,500 clones, about 39% seen once. The sample here was lung tumor tissue, taken before any cancer treatment. The receptors originated from a male donor older than 55 with stage I squamous cell lung carcinoma. Both conserved end residues are part of each CDR3. The D gene is left open where the match is weak. A row's size may be missing; if present it is once, few, many or a size class.

CDR3 DNA,CDR3 protein,clone size,V gene,J gene,D gene
TGTGCCGCCGGGACGGATAATCAGCCCCAGCATTTT,CAAGTDNQPQHF,few,TRBV10-3,TRBJ1-5,.
TGTGCCAGTAGTAATGCGGTATACACCGGGGAGCTGTTTTTT,CASSNAVYTGELFF,.,TRBV19,TRBJ2-2,.
TGTGCCTGGAAGACCCCAGGGATAAATGAAAAACTGTTTTTT,CAWKTPGINEKLFF,few,TRBV30,TRBJ1-4,.
TGTGCCAGCAGCCCCTGGGGGGGAGGCACTGAAGCTTTCTTT,CASSPWGGGTEAFF,few,TRBV7-8,TRBJ1-1,.
TGTGCCAGCTCATCCCGGACTAGCGGGAGAATCAATGAGCAGTTCTTC,CASSSRTSGRINEQFF,few,TRBV18,TRBJ2-1,TRBD2
TGCGCCAGCAGCCCCGACCGTGAACCGAACACTGAAGCTTTCTTT,CASSPDREPNTEAFF,few,TRBV5-1,TRBJ1-1,.
TGCGCCAGCAGCTTGGGTGGTAGCGGGACCTACAATGAGCAGTTCTTC,CASSLGGSGTYNEQFF,.,TRBV5-1,TRBJ2-1,TRBD2
TGCGCCAGCAGCCAAGATAGGCAGGGGGCGCAGGACTATGGCTACACCTTC,CASSQDRQGAQDYGYTF,.,TRBV1,TRBJ1-2,.
TGTGCCAGCAGCTTAGGCGCGGGCAGGGGTTACGAGCAGTACTTC,CASSLGAGRGYEQYF,few,TRBV11-3,TRBJ2-7,.
TGTGCCAGCAGTGCACTTACTAGCGGGAGGTACAATAGTGAGCAGTTCTTC,CASSALTSGRYNSEQFF,once,TRBV25-1,TRBJ2-1,TRBD2
TGTGCCAGCAGCTTGGTGGGAGAGACCGGGGAGCTGTTTTTT,CASSLVGETGELFF,medium-sized,TRBV11-3,TRBJ2-2,.
TGTGCCAGTAGTATCCGTAGCGGGAGCAGATCCTACAATGAGCAGTTCTTC,CASSIRSGSRSYNEQFF,.,TRBV19,TRBJ2-1,TRBD2
TGTGCCAGCAGCCCTCAGGAGGAAACCGCGGATACGCAGTATTTT,CASSPQEETADTQYF,few,TRBV11-3,TRBJ2-3,.
TGTGCTAGTGGTTTGGTAATAAACACCGGGGAGCTGTTTTTT,CASGLVINTGELFF,.,TRBV12-5,TRBJ2-2,.
TGTGCCAGCAGCTTAGATCAGAGGCGCTACAAGCAGTACTTC,CASSLDQRRYKQYF,.,TRBV11-3,TRBJ2-7,.
TGTGCCTGGAGCTGGGCCTACGAGCAGTACTTC,CAWSWAYEQYF,few,TRBV30,TRBJ2-7,.
TGTGCCAGCAGCCGGACTAGGTCTACGTACGAGCAGTACTTC,CASSRTRSTYEQYF,.,TRBV28,TRBJ2-7,TRBD2
TGCAGCGTTGAAGAGGGAAACTACGAGCAGTACTTC,CSVEEGNYEQYF,.,TRBV29-1,TRBJ2-7,.
TGTGCCAGCAGTTACTCGGACAGTTCCTCCTACGAGCAGTACTTC,CASSYSDSSSYEQYF,.,TRBV6-8,TRBJ2-7,.
TGCAGCGTTGAAGCGGGACTAGAAGAGACCCAGTACTTC,CSVEAGLEETQYF,.,TRBV29-1,TRBJ2-5,TRBD2
TGTGCCAGCAGCTGGTCTAGCGGGAGGAGGACAGATACGCAGTATTTT,CASSWSSGRRTDTQYF,.,TRBV11-3,TRBJ2-3,TRBD2
TGTGCCAGTAGGCCGGCGAACACCGGGGAGCTGTTTTTT,CASRPANTGELFF,large,TRBV19,TRBJ2-2,.
TGTGCCAGCAGCGTGGAGGGATCGGGTGAGCAGTTCTTC,CASSVEGSGEQFF,few,TRBV9,TRBJ2-1,.
TGTGCCAGCTCACCAACTTTAGGACAGGTGAACTATGGCTACACCTTC,CASSPTLGQVNYGYTF,.,TRBV18,TRBJ1-2,TRBD1
TGTGCCAGCAGCCAAGTGGGGCGGAGAGCTTTCTTT,CASSQVGRRAFF,.,TRBV14,TRBJ1-1,.
TGCGCCAGCAGCTTTAAAGCGGGAGGGCCAACAGATACGCAGTATTTT,CASSFKAGGPTDTQYF,.,TRBV5-1,TRBJ2-3,TRBD2
TGTGCCAGCAGCCCAGACAGGGGGCAATCGTACGAGCAGTACTTC,CASSPDRGQSYEQYF,few,TRBV11-3,TRBJ2-7,TRBD1
TGTGCCAGCAGTATGACAGGGAGAGCCTCTTACAATCAGCCCCAGCATTTT,CASSMTGRASYNQPQHF,few,TRBV2,TRBJ1-5,TRBD1
TGTGCCAGCAACCACGGGGGCACAGATACGCAGTATTTT,CASNHGGTDTQYF,few,TRBV28,TRBJ2-3,.
TGTGCCAGCGCCCCACAGGGCCCTCATCAGCCCCAGCATTTT,CASAPQGPHQPQHF,few,TRBV6-8,TRBJ1-5,.
TGTGCCAGCACCGACTGGGGCCAAGTGAGAGCCACTGAGCAGTTCTTC,CASTDWGQVRATEQFF,.,TRBV28,TRBJ2-1,.
TGTGCCATCAGTGAGGGGCCTTTCGGGGCTGAAAAACTGTTTTTT,CAISEGPFGAEKLFF,few,TRBV10-3,TRBJ1-4,.
TGTGCCAGCGGACTTCGGACGGACTACAATGAGCAGTTCTTC,CASGLRTDYNEQFF,.,TRBV11-3,TRBJ2-1,.
TGCAGCGTTGGAACGGGTAGCGGGAGTTATGAGCAGTTCTTC,CSVGTGSGSYEQFF,.,TRBV29-1,TRBJ2-1,TRBD2
TGTGCCAGCAGCGTAGACAGCGGCCCCTACAATGAGCAGTTCTTC,CASSVDSGPYNEQFF,few,TRBV9,TRBJ2-1,.
TGTGCCAGCTCTCGGACTAGCGGGTACGAGCAGTACTTC,CASSRTSGYEQYF,.,TRBV18,TRBJ2-7,TRBD2